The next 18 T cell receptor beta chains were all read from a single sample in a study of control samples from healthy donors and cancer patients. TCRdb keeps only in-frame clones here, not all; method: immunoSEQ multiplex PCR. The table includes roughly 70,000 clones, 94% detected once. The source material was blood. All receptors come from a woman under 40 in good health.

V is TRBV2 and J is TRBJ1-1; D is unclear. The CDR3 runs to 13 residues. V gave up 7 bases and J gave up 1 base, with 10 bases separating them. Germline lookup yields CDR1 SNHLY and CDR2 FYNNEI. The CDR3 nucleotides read TGTGCCAGCACAAGTAACAGGAACACTGAAGCTTTCTTT. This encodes CASTSNRNTEAFF.

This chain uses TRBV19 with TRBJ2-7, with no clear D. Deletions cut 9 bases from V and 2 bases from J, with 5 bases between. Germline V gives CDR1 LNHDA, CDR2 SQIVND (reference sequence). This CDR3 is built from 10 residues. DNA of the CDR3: TGTGCCAGATCTGCCTACGAGCAGTACTTC. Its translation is CARSAYEQYF. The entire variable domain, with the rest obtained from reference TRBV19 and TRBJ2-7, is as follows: DGGITQSPKYLFRKEGQNVTLSCEQNLNHDAMYWYRQDPGQGLRLIYYSQIVNDFQKGDIAEGYSVSREKKESFPLTVTSAQKNPTAFYLCARSAYEQYFGPGTRLTVT.

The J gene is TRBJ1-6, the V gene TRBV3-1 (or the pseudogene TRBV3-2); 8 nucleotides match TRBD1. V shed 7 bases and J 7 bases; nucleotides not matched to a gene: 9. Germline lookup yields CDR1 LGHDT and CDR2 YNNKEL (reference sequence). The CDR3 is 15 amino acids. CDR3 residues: CASTWGQAMNSPLHF. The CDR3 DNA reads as TGTGCCAGCACCTGGGGACAGGCGATGAATTCACCCCTCCACTTT.

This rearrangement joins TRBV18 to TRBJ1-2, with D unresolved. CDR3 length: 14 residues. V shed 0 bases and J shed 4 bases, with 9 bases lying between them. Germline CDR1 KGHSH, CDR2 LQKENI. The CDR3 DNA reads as TGTGCCAGCTCACCACCGAGTGCTCTCTATGGCTACACCTTC. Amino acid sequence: CASSPPSALYGYTF.

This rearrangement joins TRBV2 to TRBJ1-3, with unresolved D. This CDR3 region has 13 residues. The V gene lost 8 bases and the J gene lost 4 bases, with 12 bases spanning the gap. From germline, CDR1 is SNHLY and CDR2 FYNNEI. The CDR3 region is CASSEGPGNTIYF. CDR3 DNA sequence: TGTGCCAGCTCAGAAGGGCCGGGAAACACCATATATTTT.

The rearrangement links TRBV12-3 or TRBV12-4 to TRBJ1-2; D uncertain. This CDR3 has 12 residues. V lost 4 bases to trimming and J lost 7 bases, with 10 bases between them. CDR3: CASSSKQGGYTF. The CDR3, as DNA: TGTGCCAGCAGTTCAAAGCAAGGTGGCTACACCTTC.

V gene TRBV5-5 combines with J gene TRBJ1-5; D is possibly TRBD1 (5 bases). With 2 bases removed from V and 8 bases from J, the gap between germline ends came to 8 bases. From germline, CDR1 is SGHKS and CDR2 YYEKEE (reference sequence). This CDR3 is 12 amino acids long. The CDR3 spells CASSFPGEPQHF. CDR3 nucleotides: TGTGCCAGCAGCTTCCCGGGGGAGCCCCAGCATTTT. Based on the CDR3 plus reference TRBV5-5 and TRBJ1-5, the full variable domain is DAGVTQSPTHLIKTRGQQVTLRCSPISGHKSVSWYQQVLGQGPQFIFQYYEKEERGRGNFPDRFSARQFPNYSSELNVNALLLGDSALYLCASSFPGEPQHFGDGTRLSIL.

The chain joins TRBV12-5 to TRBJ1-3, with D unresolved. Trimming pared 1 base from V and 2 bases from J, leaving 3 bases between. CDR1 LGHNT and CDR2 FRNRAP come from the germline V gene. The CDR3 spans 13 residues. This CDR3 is CASGLGAGNTIYF. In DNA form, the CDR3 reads TGTGCTAGTGGTTTGGGGGCTGGAAACACCATATATTTT.

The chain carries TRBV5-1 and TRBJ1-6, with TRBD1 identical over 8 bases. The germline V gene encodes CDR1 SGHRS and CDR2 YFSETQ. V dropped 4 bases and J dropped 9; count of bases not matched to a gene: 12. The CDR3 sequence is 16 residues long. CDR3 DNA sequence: TGCGCCAGCAGCAAAACACCGGGACAGGAGGTTTCACCCCTCCACTTT. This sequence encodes CASSKTPGQEVSPLHF.

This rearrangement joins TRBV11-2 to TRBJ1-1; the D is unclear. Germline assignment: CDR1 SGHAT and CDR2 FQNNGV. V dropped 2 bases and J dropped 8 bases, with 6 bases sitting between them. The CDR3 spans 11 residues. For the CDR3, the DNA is TGTGCCAGCAGCTTATTTTCCGAAGCTTTCTTT. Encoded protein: CASSLFSEAFF.

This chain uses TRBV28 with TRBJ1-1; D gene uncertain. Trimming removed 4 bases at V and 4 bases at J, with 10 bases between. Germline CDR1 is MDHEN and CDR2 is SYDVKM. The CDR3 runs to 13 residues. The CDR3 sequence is CASSWGSRTEAFF. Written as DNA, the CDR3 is TGTGCCAGCAGTTGGGGTAGCCGCACTGAAGCTTTCTTT.

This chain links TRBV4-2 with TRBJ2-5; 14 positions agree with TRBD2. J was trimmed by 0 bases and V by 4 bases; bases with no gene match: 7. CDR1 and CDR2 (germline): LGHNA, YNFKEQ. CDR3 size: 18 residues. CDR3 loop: CASSPRTSGGTYQETQYF. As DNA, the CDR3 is TGTGCCAGCAGCCCCCGGACTAGCGGGGGGACGTACCAAGAGACCCAGTACTTC.

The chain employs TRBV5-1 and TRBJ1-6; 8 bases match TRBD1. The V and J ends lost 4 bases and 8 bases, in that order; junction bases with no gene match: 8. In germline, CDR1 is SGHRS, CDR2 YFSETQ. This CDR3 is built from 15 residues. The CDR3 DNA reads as TGCGCCAGCAGCATAGGACAGGGCGGGTATTCACCCCTCCACTTT. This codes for CASSIGQGGYSPLHF. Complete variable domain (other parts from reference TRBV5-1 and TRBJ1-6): KAGVTQTPRYLIKTRGQQVTLSCSPISGHRSVSWYQQTPGQGLQFLFEYFSETQRNKGNFPGRFSGRQFSNSRSEMNVSTLELGDSALYLCASSIGQGGYSPLHFGNGTRLTVT.

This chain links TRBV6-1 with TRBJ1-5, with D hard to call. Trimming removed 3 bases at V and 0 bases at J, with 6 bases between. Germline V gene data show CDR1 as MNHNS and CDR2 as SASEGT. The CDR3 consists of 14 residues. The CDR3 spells CASSDRASNQPQHF. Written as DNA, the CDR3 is TGTGCCAGCAGTGACAGAGCTAGCAATCAGCCCCAGCATTTT.

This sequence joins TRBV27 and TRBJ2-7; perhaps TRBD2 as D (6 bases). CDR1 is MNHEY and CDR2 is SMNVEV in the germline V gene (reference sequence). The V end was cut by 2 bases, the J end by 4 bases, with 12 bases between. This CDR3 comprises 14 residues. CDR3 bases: TGTGCCAGCAGTTTACCCGGACGGGGGTACGAGCAGTACGTC. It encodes CASSLPGRGYEQYV.

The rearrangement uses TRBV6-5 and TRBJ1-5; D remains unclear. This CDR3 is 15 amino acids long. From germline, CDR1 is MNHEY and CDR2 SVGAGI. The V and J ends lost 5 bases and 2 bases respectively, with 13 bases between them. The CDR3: CASSKYQTGNQPQHF. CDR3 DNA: TGTGCCAGCAGTAAATACCAAACCGGCAATCAGCCCCAGCATTTT.

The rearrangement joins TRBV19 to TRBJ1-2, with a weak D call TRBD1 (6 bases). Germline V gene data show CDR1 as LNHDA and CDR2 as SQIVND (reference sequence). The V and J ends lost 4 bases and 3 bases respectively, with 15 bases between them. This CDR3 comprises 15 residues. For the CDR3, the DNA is TGTGCCAGTAGTAGGAGGAGGGGGACACACTATGGCTACACCTTC. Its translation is CASSRRRGTHYGYTF.

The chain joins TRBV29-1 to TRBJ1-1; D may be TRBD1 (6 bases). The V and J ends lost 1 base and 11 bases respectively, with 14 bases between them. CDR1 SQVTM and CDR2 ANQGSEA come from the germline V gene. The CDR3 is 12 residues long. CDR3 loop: CSVEVTGSEAFF. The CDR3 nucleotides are TGCAGCGTTGAAGTTACAGGGAGTGAGGCTTTCTTT.